This T cell receptor beta chain was identified in a study of regulatory T cells in long-lasting Graves disease (dated by TCRdb to the early 2020s). A note on the overall study: Newly diagnosed Graves' disease patients had taken antithyroid drugs for less than 3 months. Patients with persistent Graves' disease were compared with patients with newly diagnosed Graves' disease using TCR sequencing and RNA sequencing of peripheral blood. The study was conducted in China and was registered as a clinical trial. TCR sequencing covered about 13 persistent and around 20 newly diagnosed Graves' disease patients, some 35 samples in total.

The library relied on multiplex PCR. The sequencer was an Illumina HiSeq 4000. To build TCR beta libraries, CDR3 regions were amplified by Arm-PCR using iRepertoire HTBI primers. Gel purification was performed on PCR products prior to sequencing. Regarding the original processing steps: Gene usage analysis of CDR3 amino acid clonotypes used the 50 to 70 TRBV and 14 TRBJ segments found across samples. Filtered high-quality paired reads were merged into contigs using COPE and FqMerger. BLAST was used to align contigs to IMGT TRBV, TRBD and TRBJ reference genes, and CDR3 was defined according to IMGT. Clonotypes above 0.1% frequency were classified as highly expanded clones. Shannon entropy was used to measure repertoire diversity, and the Gini coefficient was used to measure V-J evenness. Clonotypes shared by more than one individual were considered public. TCRdb ran its own pipeline on the public reads, namely fastp trimming at Q25 and MiXCR clone calling, and kept in-frame beta chains. A single entry per CDR3 protein holds the most common genes and DNA from its merged rows. The V and J calls and clone size come from TCRdb's table, not from the authors' own analysis. In all, the sample holds 620,000 or so distinct CDR3 sequences, and about 15% of those were seen once. 15% to 20% of the sample is in the top ten clones.

Germline trimming amounts to 4 bases on V and 9 bases on J, with 11 as the count of junction bases outside the gene matches. From the cysteine through the phenylalanine, the CDR3 covers 15 amino acids. Only CDR3 DNA remains: 45 bases, in frame from the first base. The germline V gene sets CDR1 to SGHRS and CDR2 to YFSETQ. Results and caveats for the whole study, not just this receptor: Compared with newly diagnosed patients, persistent Graves' disease patients had lower TCR Shannon entropy and fewer highly expanded clones, which suggests clonal expansion. Persistent patients shared more public clonotypes among themselves (around 2,500) than newly diagnosed patients did (nearly 1,000). Persistent disease showed preferential use of TRBV28, TRBJ1-2 and TRBJ2-5, whereas newly diagnosed disease favored TRBV20-1 and TRBJ2-1. As a limitation, the authors acknowledged that the small sample size may reduce accuracy. Only the TCR beta chain was sequenced and analyzed. Peripheral blood alone was examined, since thyroid tissue, which constituted the primary lesion, could not be accessed.

The sample's time point label, in plain terms: newly diagnosed GD, antithyroid drugs for less than 3 months. RNA was extracted from PBMCs in TRIzol for both TCR sequencing and RNA sequencing. The diagnosis of Graves' disease was made according to American Thyroid Association guidelines. The patients came from an endocrinology department in Xi'an, China. From each patient, around 9.3 milliliters of peripheral blood was collected into an EDTA anticoagulant tube. PBMCs were isolated by Ficoll Paque Plus density gradient separation without further T cell sorting. An Agilent 2100 Bioanalyzer and agarose gel were used to check RNA quality, and a NanoDrop 2000 was used to measure RNA concentration. Comment on this clonotype: The specificity of this receptor is unknown. The record has no base qualities; no much larger clone is one base away.

This sample was also put to use in a study of T cells in Graves' hyperthyroidism and ophthalmopathy. The other study reports the following: A patient counted as having stable Graves' hyperthyroidism if no progression to ophthalmopathy occurred over 18 months of follow-up. The hyperthyroidism patients were between 18 and 65 years old and newly diagnosed, with a disease duration of less than 2 months. Patients with uncontrolled infections, other autoimmune diseases, pregnancy or lactation were excluded. Diagnoses were established on the basis of clinical symptoms, serum thyroxine and TRAb, thyroid ultrasound, and orbital computed tomography. The TCR CDR3 was subjected to a first round of RT-PCR using the HTBI primer set and the Qiagen OneStep RT-PCR kit. Most expanded thyroid clonotypes (frequency above 0.001) were also detected in blood, suggesting blood repertoires may reflect thyroid immune responses. In cross-validation, a model built on a 13 V-J signature told ophthalmopathy apart from stable hyperthyroidism with 85% to 90% sensitivity and about 81% specificity, and in testing the same model reached 80%/75%. In validation, the model predicted progression to ophthalmopathy a median of about 5.9 months before onset, with 65% to 71% sensitivity and around 76% specificity. To identify distinguishing TCR V-J signatures, a discovery cohort of about a hundred patients was used, comprising 40 to 45 with Graves' ophthalmopathy and under 60 with stable Graves' hyperthyroidism. An independent validation cohort of about 20 hyperthyroidism patients and approximately 15 patients who later progressed to ophthalmopathy tested prospective prediction of ophthalmopathy. The approximately 97 discovery patients were randomly divided into training and test sets at a 7:3 ratio. The study also compared thyroid tissue and blood T-cell repertoires from five or six Graves' hyperthyroidism patients. After sampling, hyperthyroidism patients received methimazole starting at 30 mg daily, and ophthalmopathy patients received high-dose intravenous methylprednisolone. Libraries were constructed in a second round of multiplex PCR, after which size selection and purification were carried out. The libraries were sequenced on an Illumina HiSeq2000 using paired-end 100 bp reads. Raw data were processed with SOAPnuke, discarding reads with adapters, uncalled bases, mean Phred below 15, or no exact constant-primer or identifier match. High-quality paired reads were merged using COPE v1.2.5, and each unique nucleotide sequence was defined as a clonotype. Clonotypes were aligned to IMGT TRBV, TRBD and TRBJ reference segments using MiTCR v1.1. The analysis included only V-J combinations with a frequency above 0.0001, which together covered 99% to 99.2% of the repertoires. The TCS score was defined as the ratio of F50 (clonal expansion) to E x V (chaos), calculated using BLOSUM62-based TCRdist between CDR3 peptides within each V-J. Welch's t-statistics and random forest reduced 500 to 550 V-J features to roughly 13, which were used in a naive Bayes classifier (R e1071). Sample size was not statistically predetermined, and investigators were not blinded to group allocation. The paper reports TCR Vbeta CDR3 sequencing of roughly 140 peripheral blood samples: approximately 41 ophthalmopathy, fewer than 80 hyperthyroidism and around 17 progressor patients.

Sequencing used peripheral blood mononuclear cells (PBMCs), obtained at new diagnosis, from a patient treated with antithyroid drugs. The source is a woman in her 30s with Graves disease. Donor details come from another sample of the same person, matched by shared clones. The rearrangement combines TRBV5-1 with TRBJ2-1, and TRBD1 aligns with 9 junction nucleotides. CDR3 protein: CASSLGTGLLSEQFF. The DNA sequence is as follows: TGCGCCAGCAGCCTAGGGACAGGGTTGTTGAGTGAGCAGTTCTTC.